This T cell receptor beta chain was recovered during a study of CD8+ T cells in alopecia areata. Study overall: Treatment comprised oral tofacitinib, 5 to 10 mg twice daily, in treated patients. Patients took tofacitinib for 6 to 18 months, followed by 6 drug-free months.

The authors extracted RNA and reverse transcribed it into cDNA as the sequencing template. The assay was immunoSEQ multiplex PCR, and TCRdb's table has in-frame clones only and misses some. The sample shows roughly 140,000 clones, around 51% of them seen only once. V lost 3 bases and J lost 0, with 15 bases in between. The germline CDR1 and CDR2 sequences are MNHNS and SASEGT. The CDR3 totals 17 residues. The sequences come from CD4+ T cells sorted from blood, collected at week 0. The receptor's source is a human donor with alopecia areata. The chain combines TRBV6-1 with TRBJ1-5; the D is unclear. CDR3 DNA sequence: TGTGCCAGCAGTGACGTAGCGCAGCACCATAGCAATCAGCCCCAGCATTTT. Its protein is CASSDVAQHHSNQPQHF.